This TCR beta chain appears in the sequencing data of a study of siplizumab effects on memory and regulatory T cells. The study's findings and limits: Siplizumab significantly lowered the alloreactive sequences that could be traced to unstimulated CD4+ memory cells. In controls, 26.9% of mappable alloreactive CD4+ clones were Treg-derived on average, versus roughly 74% with siplizumab.

V was pared by 6 bases and J by 4 bases, with 4 bases of the junction left unmatched. The CDR3 totals 14 residues. Germline CDR1 reads LNHDA; CDR2 reads SQIVND (reference sequence). To note about this clone: Its antigen is as yet unknown.

Generated by immunoSEQ multiplex PCR, the TCRdb table keeps only in-frame clones and is missing some. The table records fewer than 130,000 clones, 80% to 95% of them present only once. This TCR was recovered from a human donor in good health. The sequencing input was CD4+ T cells sorted from blood. The rearrangement links TRBV19 to TRBJ1-5; 9 positions match TRBD1. The DNA for the CDR3 is TGTGCCAGTAGCCAGACAGGGGGGAATCAGCCCCAGCATTTT. Translated: CASSQTGGNQPQHF.